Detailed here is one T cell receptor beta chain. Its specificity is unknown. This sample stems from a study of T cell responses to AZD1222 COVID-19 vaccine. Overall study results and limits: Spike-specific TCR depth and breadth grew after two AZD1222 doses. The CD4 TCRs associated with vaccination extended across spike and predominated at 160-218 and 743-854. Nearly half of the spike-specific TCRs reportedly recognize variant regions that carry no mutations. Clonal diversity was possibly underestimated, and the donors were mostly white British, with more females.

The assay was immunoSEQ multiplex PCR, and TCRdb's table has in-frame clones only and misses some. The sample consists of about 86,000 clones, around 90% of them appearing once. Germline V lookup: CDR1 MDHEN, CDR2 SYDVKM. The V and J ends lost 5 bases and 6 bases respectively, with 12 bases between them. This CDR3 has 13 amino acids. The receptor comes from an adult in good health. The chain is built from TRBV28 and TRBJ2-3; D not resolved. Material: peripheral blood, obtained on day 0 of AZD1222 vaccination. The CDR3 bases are TGTGCCAGCAGTCGAACACCTTTTGATACGCAGTATTTT. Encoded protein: CASSRTPFDTQYF.